Sequencing of this T cell receptor beta chain was carried out in a study of human T cells and chemical hapten exposure. Study in general: The study sensitized with 2% DPC on a 2 cm by 2 cm patch of upper inner arm skin. TCR yields differed between samples (mainly from small differences in pooled library volume).

Time point indicated: patch test 3, about 24 weeks after DPC sensitization. Regarding treatment: therapeutic diphenylcyclopropenone sensitization with weekly scalp DPC. People who gave samples had alopecia, were 18 to 70 years old, and were suitable for DPC. This clonotype was found a few times. Authors' analysis steps: Samples contained a median of approximately 100,000 TCRs, with a range of about 23,224 to 700,000. TCRdb fed the RACE reads into MiXCR, producing one record per CDR3 protein. It is TCRdb's table, rather than the study itself, that gives the V and J calls and clone size. The sample holds just over 70,000 distinct CDR3 sequences, around 10% seen once. V was pared by 6 bases and J by 0 bases, with 17 bases between. CDR1 and CDR2 (germline): DFQATT, SNEGSKA (reference sequence). CDR3 length: 15 residues.

The source of this sequence is a woman aged 50 to 65 with alopecia areata. Some clones in this sample may be carry-over from other donors' samples. Specimen: whole blood, collected in connection with sensitization to the hapten diphenylcyclopropenone (DPC). This rearrangement joins TRBV20-1 to TRBJ1-1; possibly TRBD1 for D (6 bases). CDR3 loop: CSADDRTKMNTEAFF. For the CDR3, the DNA is TGCAGTGCCGACGACAGGACCAAAATGAACACTGAAGCTTTCTTT.